This is a list of T cell receptor beta chains from one sample in a study of blood T cell repertoires in COVID-19. This table comes from immunoSEQ multiplex PCR, and its TCRdb copy is limited to in-frame clones, with some not included. This repertoire shows 240,000 or so clones, approximately 87% found once; its top ten account for around 5.9%. The material sequenced was peripheral blood. Source of these receptors: a man aged 55 to 70 with acute or convalescent COVID-19. Each CDR3 is given with its conserved first and last residue. The order of the fields is clone size, V gene, CDR3 length, D gene, J gene, CDR3 protein, CDR3 DNA. A D gene is named only where the DNA matches it firmly. Rows may omit the clone size; those that give it use once, few, many or a size class.

NA	TRBV5-1	15	NA	TRBJ1-3	CASSLSGDSGNTIYF	TGCGCCAGCAGCTTGTCTGGAGACTCTGGAAACACCATATATTTT
NA	TRBV3-1/TRBV3-2	15	NA	TRBJ1-4	CASSQVWETNEKLFF	TGTGCCAGCAGCCAAGTTTGGGAGACTAATGAAAAACTGTTTTTT
NA	TRBV30	20	TRBD2	TRBJ2-6	CAWSPTGGTRMFVGANVLTF	TGTGCCTGGAGTCCAACGGGAGGGACCCGGATGTTTGTTGGGGCCAACGTCCTGACTTTC
NA	TRBV6-2/TRBV6-3	14	TRBD1	TRBJ1-2	CASSRGRANYGYTF	TGTGCCAGCAGCAGGGGGCGAGCTAACTATGGCTACACCTTC
NA	TRBV7-3	14	NA	TRBJ1-1	CASSPEGLNTEAFF	TGTGCCAGCAGCCCTGAGGGTTTGAACACTGAAGCTTTCTTT
few	TRBV14	16	TRBD2	TRBJ2-3	CASSSIKGLAADTQYF	TGTGCCAGCAGCTCAATCAAGGGACTAGCAGCAGATACGCAGTATTTT
NA	TRBV6-2/TRBV6-3	13	TRBD2	TRBJ2-5	CASSPTSGETQYF	TGTGCCAGCAGCCCGACTAGCGGAGAGACCCAGTACTTC
once	TRBV29-1	14	TRBD1	TRBJ1-1	CSGGTGRGNTEAFF	TGCAGCGGCGGGACAGGAAGGGGGAACACTGAAGCTTTCTTT
NA	TRBV7-9	15	NA	TRBJ1-1	CASSLAAQGTDGAFF	TGTGCCAGCAGCTTAGCGGCGCAGGGAACAGATGGGGCTTTCTTT
NA	TRBV6-5	13	NA	TRBJ2-2	CASSYKGTGELFF	TGTGCCAGCAGTTATAAGGGGACCGGGGAGCTGTTTTTT
NA	TRBV30	14	NA	TRBJ1-5	CAWNSQGGNQPQHF	TGTGCCTGGAACTCCCAGGGAGGTAATCAGCCCCAGCATTTT
once	TRBV19	15	TRBD1	TRBJ1-5	CASSGVGQGGQPQHF	TGTGCCAGTAGTGGTGTAGGACAGGGCGGACAGCCCCAGCATTTT
NA	TRBV28	15	TRBD1	TRBJ2-6	CASSPTGTGANVLTF	TGTGCCAGCAGCCCGACAGGGACTGGGGCCAACGTCCTGACTTTC
once	TRBV30	16	NA	TRBJ2-2	CAWRAGLLQNTGELFF	TGTGCCTGGAGGGCTGGACTACTCCAAAACACCGGGGAGCTGTTTTTT
NA	TRBV6-2/TRBV6-3	15	NA	TRBJ2-5	CASSYQGQPQETQYF	TGTGCCAGCAGTTATCAGGGCCAGCCTCAAGAGACCCAGTACTTC
NA	TRBV28	15	TRBD1	TRBJ1-6	CASSIDRDYNSPLHF	TGTGCCAGCAGTATAGACAGGGACTATAATTCACCCCTCCACTTT
NA	TRBV30	15	TRBD2	TRBJ2-5	CAWSVAGGPQETQYF	TGTGCCTGGAGTGTAGCGGGAGGCCCCCAAGAGACCCAGTACTTC
few	TRBV5-1	17	NA	TRBJ2-6	CARTRTQAKSGANVLTF	TGCGCCAGGACCCGGACTCAAGCAAAATCTGGGGCCAACGTCCTGACTTTC
NA	TRBV30	15	NA	TRBJ1-3	CAWNPDSASGNTIYF	TGTGCCTGGAACCCCGACAGCGCGTCTGGAAACACCATATATTTT
NA	TRBV5-4	14	NA	TRBJ1-2	CASSREQLNYGYTF	TGTGCCAGCAGCCGGGAACAACTAAACTATGGCTACACCTTC
NA	TRBV24-1	13	NA	TRBJ2-7	CATWERSSYEQYF	TGTGCCACCTGGGAGCGGAGCTCCTACGAGCAGTACTTC
NA	TRBV4-3	17	NA	TRBJ2-2	CASSQVGSQGNTGELFF	TGCGCCAGCAGCCAAGTGGGCAGTCAGGGGAACACCGGGGAGCTGTTTTTT
NA	TRBV3-1/TRBV3-2	14	TRBD1	TRBJ1-1	CASSQERGHTEAFF	TGTGCCAGCAGCCAAGAAAGGGGGCACACTGAAGCTTTCTTT
once	TRBV18	15	TRBD1	TRBJ1-1	CASSFGQGQNTEAFF	TGTGCCAGCTCTTTCGGACAGGGCCAAAACACTGAAGCTTTCTTT
NA	TRBV15	15	NA	TRBJ2-7	CATSEGRGVQYEQYF	TGTGCCACCAGTGAAGGTCGGGGAGTACAATACGAGCAGTACTTC
NA	TRBV7-2	14	NA	TRBJ1-6	CASTLGSARSPLHF	TGTGCCAGCACCCTCGGCTCGGCTAGGTCACCCCTCCACTTT
once	TRBV21-1	16	NA	TRBJ2-3	CASSTHGTLGGDTQYF	TGTGCCAGCAGCACTCACGGGACTCTGGGGGGAGATACGCAGTATTTT
once	TRBV9	15	TRBD1	TRBJ2-5	CASSGSGTDQETQYF	TGTGCCAGCAGCGGATCCGGGACAGATCAAGAGACCCAGTACTTC
NA	TRBV28	13	TRBD1	TRBJ2-7	CASRGTGGYEQYF	TGTGCCAGCAGGGGGACAGGGGGTTACGAGCAGTACTTC
NA	TRBV6-1	15	TRBD1	TRBJ1-6	CASHRDRGSNSPLHF	TGTGCCAGCCACCGGGACAGGGGGTCTAATTCACCCCTCCACTTT
NA	TRBV4-2	18	TRBD1	TRBJ1-5	CASSPGTGGVGSNQPQHF	TGTGCCAGCAGCCCCGGGACAGGGGGCGTGGGGAGCAATCAGCCCCAGCATTTT
NA	TRBV4-1	16	TRBD2	TRBJ2-7	CASSQKIAGGTDEQYF	TGCGCCAGCAGCCAAAAGATAGCGGGAGGTACCGACGAGCAGTACTTC
NA	TRBV10-3	16	TRBD1	TRBJ1-2	CAIRIGGQGGGYGYTF	TGTGCCATCAGAATCGGAGGACAGGGGGGAGGATATGGCTACACCTTC
NA	TRBV11-3	16	TRBD2	TRBJ2-5	CASSPGVAGERETQYF	TGTGCCAGCAGCCCCGGGGTAGCGGGAGAACGGGAGACCCAGTACTTC
NA	TRBV11-3	16	NA	TRBJ2-3	CASSLEGRGYTDTQYF	TGTGCCAGCAGCTTAGAAGGGCGGGGCTACACAGATACGCAGTATTTT
NA	TRBV30	12	TRBD1	TRBJ1-1	CARGQANTEAFF	TGTGCCCGTGGACAGGCGAACACTGAAGCTTTCTTT
NA	TRBV21-1	13	NA	TRBJ1-2	CARTFQGAYGYTF	TGTGCCAGAACCTTCCAGGGGGCCTATGGCTACACCTTC
NA	TRBV19	13	TRBD1	TRBJ2-5	CASSDRGLKTQYF	TGTGCCAGTAGTGACAGGGGGCTTAAGACCCAGTACTTC
NA	TRBV6-2/TRBV6-3	17	TRBD2	TRBJ2-3	CASSPRLAGDGSDTQYF	TGTGCCAGCAGTCCGAGACTAGCGGGAGATGGGTCAGATACGCAGTATTTT
few	TRBV7-2	14	NA	TRBJ2-3	CASSLSPRSNTQYF	TGTGCCAGCAGCTTAAGTCCTAGATCAAATACGCAGTATTTT